The rows below give T cell receptor beta chains drawn from one sample of a study of T-cell memory formation after mild COVID-19. MiXCR, run by TCRdb on the 5' RACE reads, gives a single entry per CDR3 protein. Altogether roughly 380,000 distinct CDR3 sequences are present, around 27% being singletons, with the ten largest covering roughly 14%. The specimen was PBMCs or a T cell subset sorted from them (not recorded which). These receptors all come from an adult woman who had mild COVID-19 (a few samples of this study predate the infection). Cell type and time point are not known. Each CDR3 is given without its conserved first and last residue. Each record gives: V gene, clone size, J gene, CDR3 protein. Clone size is stated in some rows and not others, as once, few, many or a class when expanded.

v_call: TRBV24-1; clone_size: few; j_call: TRBJ2-1; cdr3_aa: ATSDPDRDPGEQF
v_call: TRBV5-1; clone_size: few; j_call: TRBJ2-3; cdr3_aa: ASSSDLLTNTQY
v_call: TRBV7-7; clone_size: .; j_call: TRBJ2-3; cdr3_aa: ASSLGFGRTDTQY
v_call: TRBV6-2/TRBV6-3; clone_size: .; j_call: TRBJ2-7; cdr3_aa: ASGLAGGPSSYEQY
v_call: TRBV7-2; clone_size: few; j_call: TRBJ2-5; cdr3_aa: ASSLMGGETQY
v_call: TRBV21-1; clone_size: .; j_call: TRBJ2-7; cdr3_aa: ASSKVGQQYEQY
v_call: TRBV6-2/TRBV6-3; clone_size: .; j_call: TRBJ2-1; cdr3_aa: ASRPSWTGFEQF
v_call: TRBV24-1; clone_size: .; j_call: TRBJ2-3; cdr3_aa: ATSDRGQGATDTQY
v_call: TRBV29-1; clone_size: few; j_call: TRBJ2-1; cdr3_aa: SVETGLLF
v_call: TRBV7-2; clone_size: .; j_call: TRBJ2-1; cdr3_aa: ASSPPGIRGEF
v_call: TRBV3-1; clone_size: .; j_call: TRBJ1-5; cdr3_aa: ASSRGGTGGRPQH
v_call: TRBV12-3/TRBV12-4; clone_size: .; j_call: TRBJ2-1; cdr3_aa: ASSFTSGGANEQF
v_call: TRBV14; clone_size: .; j_call: TRBJ1-2; cdr3_aa: ASSHGGHYGYT
v_call: TRBV7-9; clone_size: few; j_call: TRBJ2-3; cdr3_aa: ASSFQSTDTQY
v_call: TRBV12-3/TRBV12-4; clone_size: few; j_call: TRBJ2-1; cdr3_aa: ASSRGTGEQF
v_call: TRBV5-1; clone_size: few; j_call: TRBJ2-3; cdr3_aa: ASSFPWDQATQY
v_call: TRBV12-3/TRBV12-4; clone_size: .; j_call: TRBJ2-5; cdr3_aa: ASSWTGGVETQY
v_call: TRBV24-1; clone_size: few; j_call: TRBJ2-6; cdr3_aa: ATSDGTSGNPGANVLT
v_call: TRBV4-3; clone_size: .; j_call: TRBJ1-2; cdr3_aa: ASSQDWGGGGYGYT
v_call: TRBV9; clone_size: many; j_call: TRBJ1-1; cdr3_aa: ASSVGSDTEAF
v_call: TRBV27; clone_size: few; j_call: TRBJ1-1; cdr3_aa: AGRGEAF
v_call: TRBV29-1; clone_size: .; j_call: TRBJ2-7; cdr3_aa: SVALPRGTVSYEQY
v_call: TRBV5-1; clone_size: .; j_call: TRBJ2-5; cdr3_aa: ASSTTSGGAQETQY
v_call: TRBV4-1; clone_size: .; j_call: TRBJ2-2; cdr3_aa: ASSQVATRNTGELF
v_call: TRBV7-9; clone_size: few; j_call: TRBJ1-6; cdr3_aa: ASSPRVGNSPLH
v_call: TRBV9; clone_size: .; j_call: TRBJ2-5; cdr3_aa: ASSVAWDPGTQY
v_call: TRBV12-3/TRBV12-4; clone_size: .; j_call: TRBJ2-1; cdr3_aa: ATQAEPSNEQF
v_call: TRBV28; clone_size: .; j_call: TRBJ2-5; cdr3_aa: ASLGEGPRWQETQY
v_call: TRBV29-1; clone_size: .; j_call: TRBJ1-1; cdr3_aa: SVDGQNTEAF
v_call: TRBV12-3/TRBV12-4; clone_size: .; j_call: TRBJ2-7; cdr3_aa: ASSFRDMSYEQY
v_call: TRBV6-5; clone_size: .; j_call: TRBJ1-6; cdr3_aa: ASRPDRSDSPLH
v_call: TRBV20-1; clone_size: few; j_call: TRBJ1-5; cdr3_aa: STERKGAGSNQPQH
v_call: TRBV6-5; clone_size: few; j_call: TRBJ2-3; cdr3_aa: ASSLTVAGGPVTQY
v_call: TRBV5-1; clone_size: few; j_call: TRBJ1-5; cdr3_aa: ASSPGQGVVNQPQH
v_call: TRBV27; clone_size: once; j_call: TRBJ2-3; cdr3_aa: ASSPRRGTDTQY
v_call: TRBV4-1; clone_size: .; j_call: TRBJ1-6; cdr3_aa: ASSQGEGDNSPLH
v_call: TRBV6-5; clone_size: few; j_call: TRBJ2-2; cdr3_aa: ASNGLAGVRNTGELF
v_call: TRBV29-1; clone_size: few; j_call: TRBJ2-5; cdr3_aa: SPEDGDETQY
v_call: TRBV12-3/TRBV12-4; clone_size: few; j_call: TRBJ2-1; cdr3_aa: ASSFLLNEQF
v_call: TRBV29-1; clone_size: .; j_call: TRBJ2-5; cdr3_aa: SVEDLPWRERKETQY
v_call: TRBV19; clone_size: .; j_call: TRBJ1-5; cdr3_aa: ASSIGGGRGPRNQPQH
v_call: TRBV12-3/TRBV12-4; clone_size: .; j_call: TRBJ2-1; cdr3_aa: ASSLLAGGPPYNEQF
v_call: TRBV5-1; clone_size: .; j_call: TRBJ1-6; cdr3_aa: ASSPDRGLYNSPLH
v_call: TRBV12-3/TRBV12-4; clone_size: .; j_call: TRBJ2-2; cdr3_aa: ASSWDSPTGELF
v_call: TRBV7-2; clone_size: .; j_call: TRBJ2-4; cdr3_aa: ASSFLTGTAIAKNIQY
v_call: TRBV27; clone_size: .; j_call: TRBJ1-2; cdr3_aa: ASSLSPETWGYT